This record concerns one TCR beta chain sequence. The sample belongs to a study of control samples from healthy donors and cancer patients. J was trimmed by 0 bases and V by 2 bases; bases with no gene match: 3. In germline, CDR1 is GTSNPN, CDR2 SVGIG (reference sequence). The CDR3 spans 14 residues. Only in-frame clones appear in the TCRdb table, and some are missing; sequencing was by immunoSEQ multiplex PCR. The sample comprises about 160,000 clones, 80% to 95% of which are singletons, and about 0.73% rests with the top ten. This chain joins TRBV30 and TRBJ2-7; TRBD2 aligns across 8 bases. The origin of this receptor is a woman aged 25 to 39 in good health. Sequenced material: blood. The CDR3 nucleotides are TGTGCCTGGAGTCGGGGGGGTAGCTCCTACGAGCAGTACTTC. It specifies CAWSRGGSSYEQYF.